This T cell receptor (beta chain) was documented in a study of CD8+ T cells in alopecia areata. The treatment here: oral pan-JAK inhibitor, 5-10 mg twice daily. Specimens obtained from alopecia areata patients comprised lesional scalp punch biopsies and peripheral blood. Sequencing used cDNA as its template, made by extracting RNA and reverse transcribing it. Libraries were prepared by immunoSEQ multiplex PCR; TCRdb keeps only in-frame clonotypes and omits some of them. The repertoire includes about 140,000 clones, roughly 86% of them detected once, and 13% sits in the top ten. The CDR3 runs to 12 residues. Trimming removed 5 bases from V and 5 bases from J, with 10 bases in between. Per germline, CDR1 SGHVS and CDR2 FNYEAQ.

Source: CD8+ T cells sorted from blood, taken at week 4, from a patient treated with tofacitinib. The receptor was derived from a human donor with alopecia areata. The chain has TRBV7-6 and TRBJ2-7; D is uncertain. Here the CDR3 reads CASSLTPHEQYF. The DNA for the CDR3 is TGTGCCAGCAGCCTAACCCCCCACGAGCAGTACTTC.